These 25 T cell receptor beta chains originate from one sample sequenced in a study of PD-1 blockade in classical Hodgkin lymphoma (dated by TCRdb to 2020 to 2022). The library was prepared using the immunoSEQ multiplex PCR assay. Imported from immuneACCESS, the table was reduced by TCRdb to in-frame sequences with V and J called. These copies leave out some clones; in studies compared against another copy, an unresolved V gene accounts for under half, and the cause of the remainder is not known. The sample data list about 13,000 clones, and 79% of these were observed just once. The ten largest clones add up to roughly a quarter of the sample. Reading the label with the study, this specimen's time point is: cycle 1 day 1 (C1D1), immediately before nivolumab initiation. Relapse after autologous stem cell transplantation had occurred in all trial patients, and cohorts A, B and C were distinguished by prior brentuximab vedotin exposure. Magnetic negative selection with a Miltenyi CD8+ T cell isolation kit was used to purify CD8+ T cells from thawed PBMCs.

Here the sequenced sample was CD8+ T cells from blood, taken at baseline. These receptors were collected from a human donor with classical Hodgkin lymphoma.

The chain recombines TRBV19 with TRBJ1-2; no firm D call. The CDR3 extends over 12 amino acids. Germline V gene sequence: CDR1 LNHDA, CDR2 SQIVND (reference sequence). V was clipped by 5 bases and J by 4 bases, with 8 bases between them. The CDR3 DNA is TGTGCCAGTAGTGCCGGGCCCTATGGCTACACCTTC. Translated: CASSAGPYGYTF.

This clone was counted once. The chain employs TRBV15 and TRBJ1-2; D gene uncertain. The V end lost 0 bases, the J end lost 4 bases, and 9 bases lay between the germline ends. The CDR3 spans 14 residues. The germline gives CDR1 LNHNV, CDR2 YYDKDF (reference sequence). CDR3 bases: TGTGCCACCAGCAGAGATCCGGACTTCTATGGCTACACCTTC. It is translated as CATSRDPDFYGYTF. Full variable domain (rest looked up from reference TRBV15 and TRBJ1-2): DAMVIQNPRYQVTQFGKPVTLSCSQTLNHNVMYWYQQKSSQAPKLLFHYYDKDFNNEADTPDNFQSRRPNTSFCFLDIRSPGLGDTAMYLCATSRDPDFYGYTFGSGTRLTVV.

Only a few counts were recorded for this clone. J is TRBJ2-2 and V is TRBV19; a possible D gene is TRBD1 (5 bases). This CDR3 is 14 amino acids long. Germline lookup yields CDR1 LNHDA and CDR2 SQIVND (reference sequence). Between the trimmed V and J ends, which lost 7 bases and 5 bases, there was a span of 14 bases. In DNA form, the CDR3 reads TGTGCCAGTACTTGGCAGGGCGAGACCGGGGAGCTGTTTTTT. Amino acids: CASTWQGETGELFF.

There are a few counts of this clone. The chain joins TRBV27 to TRBJ1-2, with D tentatively TRBD1 (6 bases). This CDR3 spans 15 amino acids. Trimming shortened V by 6 bases and J by 5 bases, and 19 bases separated the two germline ends. CDR1 and CDR2 (germline): MNHEY, SMNVEV (reference sequence). In DNA form, the CDR3 reads TGTGCCAGCAGCCCCGGGACACTTCTTTGGTATGGCTACACCTTC. Its translation: CASSPGTLLWYGYTF.

This chain joins TRBV9 and TRBJ2-3; D unclear. Germline CDR1 and CDR2: SGDLS and YYNGEE. This CDR3 has 11 amino acids. Trimming cost V 3 bases and J 4 bases, with 3 bases left between them. In nucleotides, the CDR3 is TGTGCCAGCAGCGGAGCAGATACGCAGTATTTT. It specifies CASSGADTQYF.

The V and J genes are TRBV1 and TRBJ2-7. TRBV1 is annotated as a pseudogene. The CDR3 contains 17 residues. The CDR3 protein is CTSSQDLGRGPSYEQYF. The CDR3 nucleotides read TGCACCAGCAGCCAAGATCTTGGGCGCGGCCCATCCTACGAGCAGTACTTC.

The sample holds a few counts of this clone. This chain connects TRBV7-2 to TRBJ1-6, with TRBD1 identical over 8 bases. V lost 5 bases to trimming and J lost 8 bases; unmatched junction nucleotides: 11. Germline loops: CDR1 SGHTA, CDR2 FQGNSA. The CDR3 totals 16 residues. The CDR3 DNA sequence: TGTGCCAGCAGCAACCACGACAGGGGAATAGATTCACCCCTCCACTTT. This sequence encodes CASSNHDRGIDSPLHF.

The V and J genes are TRBV7-9 and TRBJ1-1; no firm D call. V lost 4 bases to trimming and J lost 4 bases, with 7 bases between them. Germline values: CDR1 SEHNR, CDR2 FQNEAQ (reference sequence). The CDR3 is made up of 12 amino acids. The chain's CDR3 is CASSYGGTEAFF. The CDR3, as DNA: TGTGCCAGCAGCTACGGTGGCACTGAAGCTTTCTTT.

This chain joins TRBV19 and TRBJ2-2; no definite D call. The CDR3 is 13 amino acids. Germline V lookup: CDR1 LNHDA, CDR2 SQIVND (reference sequence). V lost 6 bases and J lost 4, with 9 bases in between. The CDR3 region is CASRAAVTGELFF. CDR3 nucleotide sequence: TGTGCCAGTAGGGCGGCAGTCACCGGGGAGCTGTTTTTT.

The chain is built from TRBV9 and TRBJ2-2; no clear D. Per the germline V gene, CDR1 is SGDLS and CDR2 is YYNGEE. V was shortened by 6 bases and J by 6 bases, with 9 bases between the two germline ends. The CDR3 contains 12 residues. CDR3 sequence reads: CASNEGPGELFF. CDR3 coding DNA: TGTGCCAGCAATGAAGGGCCCGGGGAGCTGTTTTTT.

The V gene is TRBV27, the J gene TRBJ1-1, with unresolved D. The CDR3 spans 13 residues. V lost 4 bases, J lost 1 base, and 7 bases lay in between. Germline values: CDR1 MNHEY, CDR2 SMNVEV (reference sequence). The CDR3 DNA is TGTGCCAGCAGTTCCTTTCGGAACACTGAAGCTTTCTTT. Translation gives CASSSFRNTEAFF.

The J gene is TRBJ1-1, the V gene TRBV27; D remains unclear. This CDR3 spans 14 amino acids. V dropped 4 bases and J dropped 5 bases, with 14 bases sitting between them. Germline V gene sequence: CDR1 MNHEY, CDR2 SMNVEV (reference sequence). The CDR3 sequence: CASSYRGFLTEAFF. The CDR3 region has the DNA TGTGCCAGCAGTTATCGAGGGTTTTTGACTGAAGCTTTCTTT.

The chain recombines TRBV19 with TRBJ1-2; 8 positions agree with TRBD1. The V gene's germline CDR1 is LNHDA and CDR2 SQIVND (reference sequence). The J segment lost 3 bases and the V segment lost 3 bases, leaving 6 bases of the junction unmatched. The CDR3 has 15 residues. The CDR3 sequence: CASSIRRGLDYGYTF. CDR3 bases: TGTGCCAGTAGTATCCGCAGGGGGCTCGACTATGGCTACACCTTC.

This clone was seen more than once but under ten times. The rearrangement joins TRBV7-9 to TRBJ1-1; D uncertain. The V end lost 5 bases, the J end lost 8 bases, and 18 bases lay between the germline ends. The CDR3 extends over 14 amino acids. Germline V CDR1 and CDR2: SEHNR, FQNEAQ (reference sequence). DNA for the CDR3: TGTGCCAGCAGCGGCCAACCTGCGGGAGAAGAAGCTTTCTTT. Encoded protein: CASSGQPAGEEAFF. Variable domain in full (rest from reference TRBV7-9 and TRBJ1-1): DTGVSQNPRHKITKRGQNVTFRCDPISEHNRLYWYRQTLGQGPEFLTYFQNEAQLEKSRLLSDRFSAERPKGSFSTLEIQRTEQGDSAMYLCASSGQPAGEEAFFGQGTRLTVV.

This chain joins TRBV13 and TRBJ1-5; weak D call: TRBD1 (5 bases). V was clipped by 0 bases and J by 4 bases, with 7 bases between them. Germline V CDR1 and CDR2: PRHDT, FYEKMQ (reference sequence). This CDR3 spans 14 amino acids. The CDR3 here is CASSLGGGNQPQHF. The DNA for the CDR3 is TGTGCCAGCAGCTTAGGGGGGGGGAATCAGCCCCAGCATTTT.

This clone was observed a single time. The chain employs TRBV28 and TRBJ1-5, with D maybe TRBD1 (6 bases). The CDR3 is 19 amino acids. CDR1 and CDR2 (germline): MDHEN, SYDVKM. The V end was cut by 4 bases, the J end by 0 bases, with 22 bases between. The CDR3 DNA is TGTGCCAGCAGTTCTAGTACGGCGGACAGCACCTATAGCAATCAGCCCCAGCATTTT. Protein: CASSSSTADSTYSNQPQHF.

The CDR3: CASSDGGRMNTEAFF. For the CDR3, the DNA is TGTGCCAGCAGCGACGGGGGCAGAATGAACACTGAAGCTTTCTTT. V is TRBV9 and J is TRBJ1-1; possible D gene TRBD1, 6 bases. V was pared by 3 bases and J by 0 bases, with 12 bases between. This CDR3 comprises 15 residues. CDR1 is SGDLS, CDR2 YYNGEE, per germline.

This clone was detected only once. J is TRBJ2-7 and V is TRBV27; tentative D call: TRBD2 (5 bases). CDR3 length equals 14 residues. Trimming stripped 5 bases from V and 9 bases from J, with 20 bases between. CDR1 is MNHEY, CDR2 SMNVEV, per germline (reference sequence). For the CDR3, the DNA is TGTGCCAGCAGTCCCCCCGGAGGCTTTGGCGGGCAGTACTTC. It specifies CASSPPGGFGGQYF.

V usage is TRBV15 and J usage is TRBJ2-1, with a possible D match to TRBD2 (6 bases). Germline CDR1 reads LNHNV; CDR2 reads YYDKDF (reference sequence). The V gene lost 7 bases and the J gene lost 4 bases, with 14 bases spanning the gap. The CDR3 loop spans 14 amino acids. The CDR3 DNA is TGTGCCACCACCTTTCTGGGGGGTTACAATGAGCAGTTCTTC. Protein: CATTFLGGYNEQFF.

The V gene is TRBV19, the J gene TRBJ2-7, with 9 positions matching TRBD2. Germline-derived CDR1 and CDR2 are LNHDA and SQIVND (reference sequence). The CDR3 loop spans 15 amino acids. With V trimmed by 6 bases and J by 0 bases, 6 bases remained unmatched. DNA of the CDR3: TGTGCCAGTAGATCAGCGGGGGGATCCTCCTACGAGCAGTACTTC. Protein product: CASRSAGGSSYEQYF.

This chain joins TRBV29-1 and TRBJ2-1, with a weak D call TRBD1 (5 bases). The CDR3 contains 12 residues. Trimming removed 6 bases from V and 8 bases from J, with 14 bases in between. Germline values: CDR1 SQVTM, CDR2 ANQGSEA. For the CDR3, the DNA is TGCAGCGTCAACCTTCAGGGCTATGAGCAGTTCTTC. Its translation is CSVNLQGYEQFF.

The chain has TRBV6-5 and TRBJ2-5, with 15 positions matching TRBD2. The CDR3 loop spans 16 amino acids. The germline gives CDR1 MNHEY, CDR2 SVGAGI. V trimming: 5 bases; J trimming: 7 bases; junction bases outside the gene matches: 8. The CDR3 is CASSNLGLAGGGTQYF. The CDR3 nucleotides are TGTGCCAGCAGTAACTTGGGACTAGCGGGGGGTGGGACCCAGTACTTC.

The chain carries TRBV7-9 and TRBJ2-1, with 10 bases aligning to TRBD2. The CDR3 is 17 residues long. V lost 1 base to trimming and J lost 5 bases; unmatched junction nucleotides: 8. Germline CDR1 and CDR2: SEHNR and FQNEAQ (reference sequence). CDR3 in amino acids: CASSLVRLAGAHNEQFF. In DNA form, the CDR3 reads TGTGCCAGCAGCTTAGTAAGGCTAGCGGGGGCCCACAATGAGCAGTTCTTC.

This chain uses TRBV4-2 with TRBJ2-7; D unresolved. The length of the CDR3 is 13 residues. Trimming took off 0 bases at V and 7 bases at J, with 10 bases between the two ends. The V gene's germline CDR1 is LGHNA and CDR2 YNFKEQ. This chain's CDR3 is CASSQDLGWEQYF. The CDR3 DNA is TGTGCCAGCAGCCAAGATTTAGGGTGGGAGCAGTACTTC.

The chain is built from TRBV19 and TRBJ2-2; D not certain. Per the germline V gene, CDR1 is LNHDA and CDR2 is SQIVND (reference sequence). V lost 8 bases, J lost 4 bases, and 5 bases lay in between. This CDR3 comprises 11 residues. The CDR3 protein is CASSTTGELFF. DNA for the CDR3: TGTGCCAGTTCAACCACCGGGGAGCTGTTTTTT.